These 26 T cell receptor beta chains were sequenced from one sample in a study of neurological immune-mediated disorders (dated by TCRdb to 2018 to 2020). Libraries were made using 5' RACE. The sequencing machine was an Illumina HiSeq 2500. TCRdb itself trimmed the public reads at Q25 with fastp, ran MiXCR and retained productive beta chains. Each record represents a unique CDR3 protein, reported with the most common genes and DNA among its rows. The sample contains tens of thousands of distinct CDR3 sequences, nearly 3.5% of them found a single time. The ten top clones hold approximately 3.5% of the sample. Sequencing was done on a sample of PBMCs. Receptors were obtained from a man aged 35-49 years with multiple sclerosis.

Many counts were recorded for this clonotype. The CDR3 region has the DNA TGTGCCAGCAGCTTAGCGTCGGGGTTACGGTACTCTGGAAACACCATATATTTT. This encodes CASSLASGLRYSGNTIYF. V usage is TRBV7-9 and J usage is TRBJ1-3; the D is unclear. Looked up from germline, CDR1 is SEHNR and CDR2 is FQNEAQ (reference sequence). V lost 0 bases and J 0 bases, leaving 15 bases between the germline ends. The CDR3 spans 18 residues.

This clonotype was picked up many times. The chain is built from TRBV5-1 and TRBJ2-7; either TRBD1 or TRBD2 may supply D (5 bases each). The germline V and J ends were trimmed by 4 bases and 3 bases, with 20 bases remaining between them. The CDR3 length is 16 residues. Germline V CDR1 and CDR2: SGHRS, YFSETQ. CDR3 sequence (DNA): TGCGCCAGCAGCCGTGGTCAGGGTGGGGGATACTACGAGCAGTACTTC. Translated: CASSRGQGGGYYEQYF. The entire variable domain, with the rest obtained from reference TRBV5-1 and TRBJ2-7, is as follows: KAGVTQTPRYLIKTRGQQVTLSCSPISGHRSVSWYQQTPGQGLQFLFEYFSETQRNKGNFPGRFSGRQFSNSRSEMNVSTLELGDSALYLCASSRGQGGGYYEQYFGPGTRLTVT.

This clonotype was picked up many times. As DNA, the CDR3 is TGCGCCAGCAGCTTCGGCGGGGTAACCACAGATACGCAGTATTTT. It codes for CASSFGGVTTDTQYF. The chain links TRBV5-1 to TRBJ2-3, with D perhaps matching TRBD2 (6 bases). CDR1 SGHRS and CDR2 YFSETQ come from the germline V gene. This CDR3 has 15 amino acids. V gave up 2 bases and J gave up 2 bases, with 12 bases separating them. Full variable domain (remainder filled in from reference TRBV5-1 and TRBJ2-3): KAGVTQTPRYLIKTRGQQVTLSCSPISGHRSVSWYQQTPGQGLQFLFEYFSETQRNKGNFPGRFSGRQFSNSRSEMNVSTLELGDSALYLCASSFGGVTTDTQYFGPGTRLTVL.

This clonotype was seen ten or more times. The J gene is TRBJ2-7, the V gene TRBV4-2; 10 bases are a match to TRBD1. Germline V gives CDR1 LGHNA, CDR2 YNFKEQ. Losses at the gene ends were 4 bases for V and 6 bases for J; bases not matched to a gene: 6. CDR3 length: 14 residues. This CDR3 reads CASSRTGTGVEQYF. The CDR3, as DNA: TGTGCCAGCAGCCGCACGGGGACAGGGGTCGAGCAGTACTTC.

A remark on this clonotype: Possible read error: a much larger clone is one base away. This chain uses TRBV18 with TRBJ1-3, with TRBD1 as a possible D gene (6 bases). Germline CDR1 reads KGHSH; CDR2 reads LQKENI. The CDR3 totals 16 residues. The CDR3 DNA reads as TGTGCCAGCTCACCGAGCGGACAGCGCTCTGGAAAAACCATATATTTT. This sequence encodes CASSPSGQRSGKTIYF.

This clonotype was detected many times. The chain joins TRBV20-1 to TRBJ2-3; 7 bases are a match to TRBD2. The junction had 11 bases not matched to a gene; V was cut back by 0 bases and J by 2 bases. Per germline, CDR1 DFQATT and CDR2 SNEGSKA (reference sequence). The CDR3 has 17 amino acids. The CDR3 DNA reads as TGCAGTGCTAGAGACAACCGGGGAGGGGCCCACACAGATACGCAGTATTTT. It translates to CSARDNRGGAHTDTQYF.

This clonotype has at least ten counts. V and J are TRBV12-3 or TRBV12-4 and TRBJ2-2; no clear D. Deletions cut 6 bases from V and 6 bases from J, with 8 bases between. The CDR3 extends over 12 amino acids. As DNA, the CDR3 is TGTGCCAGCAGGGGAATGTCCGGGGAGCTGTTTTTT. Amino acids: CASRGMSGELFF.

This chain links TRBV12-3 or TRBV12-4 with TRBJ2-1; D gene uncertain. The CDR3 spans 12 residues. V lost 4 bases and J lost 6, with 7 bases in between. CDR3 in DNA: TGTGCCAGCAGTTGGATTTCCAATGAGCAGTTCTTC. Protein sequence: CASSWISNEQFF.

This clonotype was detected ten times or more. This chain uses TRBV7-8 with TRBJ2-4; 8 positions agree with TRBD2. The germline gives CDR1 SGHVS, CDR2 FQNEAQ. CDR3 length: 19 amino acids. Trimming cost V 4 bases and J 0 bases; bases outside gene matches: 14. CDR3 bases: TGTGCCAGCAGCTCTCCCCCCGGGAGGGACCCGCTAGCCAAAAACATTCAGTACTTC. Translated, it gives CASSSPPGRDPLAKNIQYF.

The table lists this clonotype with many counts. The rearrangement uses TRBV7-2 and TRBJ2-1; weak D call: TRBD2 (5 bases). Trimming cost V 6 bases and J 7 bases, with 13 bases left between them. This CDR3 has 13 residues. The germline V gene encodes CDR1 SGHTA and CDR2 FQGNSA. CDR3 bases: TGTGCCAGCAGGGACTCCCCGAGGAATGAGCAGTTCTTC. Protein product: CASRDSPRNEQFF.

This clonotype was detected ten times or more. The chain joins TRBV14 to TRBJ1-3; D unresolved. Trimming took off 4 bases at V and 0 bases at J, with 7 bases between the two ends. Per germline, CDR1 SGHDN and CDR2 FVKESK. The CDR3 covers 14 residues. CDR3 region: CASSRFSSGNTIYF. DNA for the CDR3: TGTGCCAGCAGCCGGTTTAGCTCTGGAAACACCATATATTTT.

The rearrangement uses TRBV5-1 and TRBJ2-2; no clear D. Per the germline V gene, CDR1 is SGHRS and CDR2 is YFSETQ. The CDR3 is made up of 13 amino acids. V lost 4 bases and J 13 bases, leaving 17 bases between the germline ends. In DNA form, the CDR3 reads TGCGCCAGCAGCGAGAACTCGGACGTCGGGCTGTTTTTT. It translates to CASSENSDVGLFF.

At least ten counts were recorded for this clonotype. The V gene is TRBV20-1, the J gene TRBJ2-1, with 7 bases matching TRBD1. The ends lost 4 bases at V and 4 bases at J; junction bases unmatched: 13. The CDR3 length is 16 residues. From germline, CDR1 is DFQATT and CDR2 SNEGSKA (reference sequence). CDR3 sequence: CSATLLQGRRYNEQFF. The CDR3 DNA sequence: TGCAGTGCTACGCTACTACAGGGGCGAAGATACAATGAGCAGTTCTTC.

Many counts were recorded for this clonotype. The rearrangement joins TRBV5-1 to TRBJ1-1, with 12 bases that match TRBD1. The V gene end was trimmed by 4 bases and the J gene end by 5 bases; junction bases not matched to a gene: 3. CDR3 size: 14 residues. The germline V gene has CDR1 SGHRS and CDR2 YFSETQ. CDR3 sequence reads: CASSRDRGLTEAFF. The CDR3 region has the DNA TGCGCCAGCAGCAGGGACAGGGGGCTTACTGAAGCTTTCTTT.

This clonotype was observed at least ten times. The V call is TRBV20-1, the J call TRBJ1-3; D remains unclear. This CDR3 contains 15 residues. The V end was cut by 0 bases, the J end by 1 base, with 10 bases between. Germline CDR1 DFQATT, CDR2 SNEGSKA (reference sequence). The CDR3 protein is CSARDRTASGNTIYF. In DNA, the CDR3 is TGCAGTGCTAGAGATCGGACGGCTTCTGGAAACACCATATATTTT.

This clonotype was found many times. The chain links TRBV7-8 to TRBJ2-3; D not certain. CDR3 length: 11 amino acids. In germline, CDR1 is SGHVS, CDR2 FQNEAQ. V lost 1 base to trimming and J lost 10 bases, with 6 bases between them. CDR3 amino acids: CASSLGRPQYF. DNA of the CDR3: TGTGCCAGCAGCTTAGGTCGGCCGCAGTATTTT.

Ten or more counts support this clonotype. The chain recombines TRBV7-2 with TRBJ1-2; unclear D gene. Looked up from germline, CDR1 is SGHTA and CDR2 is FQGNSA. V was cut by 5 bases and J by 5 bases, with 12 bases left in between. CDR3 length equals 13 residues. The CDR3 spells CASSQTQSYGYTF. Written as DNA, the CDR3 is TGTGCCAGCAGCCAGACGCAGTCATATGGCTACACCTTC.

This clonotype was seen ten or more times. This chain joins TRBV11-2 and TRBJ2-5; D not certain. Looked up from germline, CDR1 is SGHAT and CDR2 is FQNNGV. The CDR3 has 13 amino acids. The ends were cut back, 1 base at V and 4 bases at J, with 7 bases in the middle. The CDR3 sequence: CASSLGTSETQYF. The DNA of the CDR3 is TGTGCCAGCAGCTTAGGGACCTCAGAGACCCAGTACTTC.

This clonotype occurred a few times. With a much larger clone just one base away, this may be a read error. CDR3 sequence (DNA): TGTGCCAGCAGCTCCATCGGGGCCGGGGAGCTGTTTTTT. Translation gives CASSSIGAGELFF. The chain is built from TRBV7-9 and TRBJ2-2; TRBD2 might be the D (5 bases). The CDR3 is 13 residues long. V was shortened by 4 bases and J by 6 bases, with 9 bases between the two germline ends. CDR1 and CDR2 from the germline V gene are SEHNR and FQNEAQ (reference sequence). The whole variable domain, remainder taken from reference TRBV7-9 and TRBJ2-2, is DTGVSQNPRHKITKRGQNVTFRCDPISEHNRLYWYRQTLGQGPEFLTYFQNEAQLEKSRLLSDRFSAERPKGSFSTLEIQRTEQGDSAMYLCASSSIGAGELFFGEGSRLTVL.

This clonotype was seen only a few times. V gene TRBV7-7 combines with J gene TRBJ2-1; 10 bases fit TRBD2. Germline V gene lookup returns CDR1 SSHAT and CDR2 FNYEAQ (reference sequence). The CDR3 totals 15 residues. V was pared by 5 bases and J by 4 bases, with 5 bases of the junction left unmatched. CDR3 loop: CASSPGLAAYNEQFF. Written as DNA, the CDR3 is TGTGCCAGCAGCCCAGGACTAGCGGCTTACAATGAGCAGTTCTTC.

There are many counts of this clonotype. V usage is TRBV27 and J usage is TRBJ2-1, with D perhaps TRBD2 (6 bases). Trimming left V 7 bases short and J 6 bases short, with 19 bases between. The CDR3 spans 15 residues. Germline V CDR1 and CDR2: MNHEY, SMNVEV (reference sequence). The CDR3 DNA is TGTGCCAGCAACCCGGCGGGAAGCGGGCGCAATGAGCAGTTCTTC. Translating gives CASNPAGSGRNEQFF.

This clonotype was observed many times. The rearrangement joins TRBV5-6 to TRBJ2-7, with D unresolved. V lost 5 bases to trimming and J lost 5 bases, with 17 bases between them. Per germline, CDR1 SGHDT and CDR2 YYEEEE. This CDR3 region has 14 residues. DNA of the CDR3: TGTGCCAGCAGAAAGAGTTCCCCCTTCAACGAGCAGTACTTC. Translating it yields CASRKSSPFNEQYF.

This clonotype was detected many times. The chain has TRBV15 and TRBJ1-1, with a weak D call TRBD1 (5 bases). This CDR3 spans 16 amino acids. V was pared by 0 bases and J by 5 bases, with 16 bases between. Germline CDR1 is LNHNV and CDR2 is YYDKDF (reference sequence). The CDR3 sequence is CATSRDDPGQRTEAFF. For the CDR3, the DNA is TGTGCCACCAGCAGAGATGATCCAGGGCAGCGGACTGAAGCTTTCTTT.

This clonotype was detected many times. V and J are TRBV6-6 and TRBJ2-3; no clear D gene. The germline V gene encodes CDR1 MNHNY and CDR2 SVGAGI (reference sequence). This CDR3 is 15 amino acids long. The V gene lost 2 bases and the J gene lost 0 bases, with 9 bases spanning the gap. CDR3 sequence (DNA): TGTGCCAGCAGTTACGGCGGATCTAGCACAGATACGCAGTATTTT. The encoded protein is CASSYGGSSTDTQYF.

In this sample, this clonotype turned up many times. The J gene is TRBJ1-1, the V gene TRBV12-5; D not certain. Trimming left V 3 bases short and J 1 base short, with 6 bases between. CDR1 is LGHNT, CDR2 FRNRAP, per germline. The CDR3 length is 13 residues. The CDR3: CASGFGRNTEAFF. The CDR3 DNA sequence: TGTGCTAGTGGTTTTGGAAGGAACACTGAAGCTTTCTTT.

This clonotype was found many times. The chain joins TRBV30 to TRBJ1-4, with unresolved D. The CDR3 length is 14 residues. Deletions cut 2 bases from V and 6 bases from J, with 13 bases between. Germline V gene lookup returns CDR1 GTSNPN and CDR2 SVGIG (reference sequence). The CDR3: CAWSWTASDEKLFF. Written as DNA, the CDR3 is TGTGCCTGGAGTTGGACGGCCAGCGATGAAAAACTGTTTTTT.